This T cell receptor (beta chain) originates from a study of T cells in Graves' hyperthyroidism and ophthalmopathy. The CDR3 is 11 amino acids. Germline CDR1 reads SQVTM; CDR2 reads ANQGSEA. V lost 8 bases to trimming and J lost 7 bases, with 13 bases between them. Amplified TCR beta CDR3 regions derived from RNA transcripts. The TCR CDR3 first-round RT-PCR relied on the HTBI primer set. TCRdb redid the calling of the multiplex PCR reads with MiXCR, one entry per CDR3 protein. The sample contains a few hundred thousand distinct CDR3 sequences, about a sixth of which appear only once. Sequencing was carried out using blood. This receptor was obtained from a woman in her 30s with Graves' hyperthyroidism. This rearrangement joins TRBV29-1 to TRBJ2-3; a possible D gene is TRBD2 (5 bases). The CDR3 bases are TGCAGCCCAACGGACGGGAATACGCAGTATTTT. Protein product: CSPTDGNTQYF.